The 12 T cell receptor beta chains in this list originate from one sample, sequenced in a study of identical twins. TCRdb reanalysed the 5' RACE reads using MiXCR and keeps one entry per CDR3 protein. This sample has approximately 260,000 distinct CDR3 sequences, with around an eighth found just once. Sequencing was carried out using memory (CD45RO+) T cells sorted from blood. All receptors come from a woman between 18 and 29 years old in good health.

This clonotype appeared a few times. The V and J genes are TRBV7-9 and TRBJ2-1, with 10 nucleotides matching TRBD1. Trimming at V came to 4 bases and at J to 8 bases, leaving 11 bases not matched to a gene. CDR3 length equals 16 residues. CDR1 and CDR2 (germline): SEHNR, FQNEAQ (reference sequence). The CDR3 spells CASSSSGTGVRDEQFF. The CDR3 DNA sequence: TGTGCCAGCAGCTCTTCCGGGACAGGGGTGCGAGATGAGCAGTTCTTC.

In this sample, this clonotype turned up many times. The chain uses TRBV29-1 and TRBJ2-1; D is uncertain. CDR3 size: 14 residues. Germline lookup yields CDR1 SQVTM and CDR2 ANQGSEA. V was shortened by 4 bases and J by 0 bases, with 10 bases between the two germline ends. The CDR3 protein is CSVVPQSSYNEQFF. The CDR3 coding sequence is TGCAGCGTTGTTCCGCAGAGCTCCTACAATGAGCAGTTCTTC.

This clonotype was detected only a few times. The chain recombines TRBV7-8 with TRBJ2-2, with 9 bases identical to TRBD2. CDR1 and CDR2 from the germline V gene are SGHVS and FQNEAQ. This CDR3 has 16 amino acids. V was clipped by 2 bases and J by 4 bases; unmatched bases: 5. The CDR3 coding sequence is TGTGCCAGCAGCTTATGGCTAGCGGGATCCACCGGGGAGCTGTTTTTT. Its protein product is CASSLWLAGSTGELFF.

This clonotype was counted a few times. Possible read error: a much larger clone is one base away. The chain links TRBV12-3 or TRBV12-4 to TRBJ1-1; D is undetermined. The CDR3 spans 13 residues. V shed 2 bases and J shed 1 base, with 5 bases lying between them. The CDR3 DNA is TGTGCCAGCAGTTTAATTGGGAACACTGAAGCTTTCTTT. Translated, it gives CASSLIGNTEAFF.

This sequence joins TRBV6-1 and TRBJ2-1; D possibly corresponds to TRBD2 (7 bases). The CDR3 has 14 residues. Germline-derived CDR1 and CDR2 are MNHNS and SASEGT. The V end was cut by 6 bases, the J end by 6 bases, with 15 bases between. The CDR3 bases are TGTGCCAGCAGGGGGAGGGGGAGGGTCAATGAGCAGTTCTTC. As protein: CASRGRGRVNEQFF.

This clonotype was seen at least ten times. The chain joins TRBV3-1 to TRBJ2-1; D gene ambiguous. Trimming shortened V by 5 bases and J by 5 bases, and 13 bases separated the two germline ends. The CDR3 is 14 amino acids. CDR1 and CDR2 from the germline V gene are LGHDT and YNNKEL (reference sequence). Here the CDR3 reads CASSARGSDNEQFF. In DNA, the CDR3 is TGTGCCAGCAGCGCACGTGGTAGTGACAATGAGCAGTTCTTC.

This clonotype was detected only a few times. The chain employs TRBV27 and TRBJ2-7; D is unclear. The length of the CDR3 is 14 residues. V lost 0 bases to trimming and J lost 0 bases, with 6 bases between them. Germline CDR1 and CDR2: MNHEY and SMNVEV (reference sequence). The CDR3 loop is CASSLSPNSYEQYF. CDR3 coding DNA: TGTGCCAGCAGTTTATCGCCCAACTCCTACGAGCAGTACTTC.

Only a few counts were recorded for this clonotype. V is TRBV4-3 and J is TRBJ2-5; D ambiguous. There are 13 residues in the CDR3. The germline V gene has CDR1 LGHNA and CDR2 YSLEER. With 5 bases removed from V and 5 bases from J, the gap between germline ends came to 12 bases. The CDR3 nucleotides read TGCGCCAGCAGCGTCCAACATTCCGAGACCCAGTACTTC. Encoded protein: CASSVQHSETQYF.

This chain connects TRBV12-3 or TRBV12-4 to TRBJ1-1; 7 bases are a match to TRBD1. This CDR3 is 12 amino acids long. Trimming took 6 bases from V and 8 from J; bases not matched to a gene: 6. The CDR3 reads CASSRHRGEAFF. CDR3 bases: TGTGCCAGCAGCCGACACAGGGGAGAAGCTTTCTTT.

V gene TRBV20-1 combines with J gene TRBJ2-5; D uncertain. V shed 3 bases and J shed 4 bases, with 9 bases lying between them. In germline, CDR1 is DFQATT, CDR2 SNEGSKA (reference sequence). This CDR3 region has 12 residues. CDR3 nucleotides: TGCAGTGCTAGTAGTGCCGGAGAGACCCAGTACTTC. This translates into CSASSAGETQYF.

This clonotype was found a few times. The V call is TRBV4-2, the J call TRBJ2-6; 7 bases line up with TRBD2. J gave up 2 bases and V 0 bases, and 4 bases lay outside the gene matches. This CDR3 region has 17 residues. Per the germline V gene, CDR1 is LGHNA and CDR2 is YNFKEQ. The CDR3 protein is CASSQDRSGTGANVLTF. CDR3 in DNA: TGTGCCAGCAGCCAAGATCGGAGCGGGACTGGGGCCAACGTCCTGACTTTC.

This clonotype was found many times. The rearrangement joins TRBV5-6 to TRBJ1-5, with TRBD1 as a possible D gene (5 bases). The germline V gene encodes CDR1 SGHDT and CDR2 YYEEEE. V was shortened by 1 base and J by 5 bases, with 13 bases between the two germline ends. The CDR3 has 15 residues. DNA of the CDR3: TGTGCCAGCAGCTTGTTTCAGGGAACGTATCAGCCCCAGCATTTT. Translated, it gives CASSLFQGTYQPQHF.